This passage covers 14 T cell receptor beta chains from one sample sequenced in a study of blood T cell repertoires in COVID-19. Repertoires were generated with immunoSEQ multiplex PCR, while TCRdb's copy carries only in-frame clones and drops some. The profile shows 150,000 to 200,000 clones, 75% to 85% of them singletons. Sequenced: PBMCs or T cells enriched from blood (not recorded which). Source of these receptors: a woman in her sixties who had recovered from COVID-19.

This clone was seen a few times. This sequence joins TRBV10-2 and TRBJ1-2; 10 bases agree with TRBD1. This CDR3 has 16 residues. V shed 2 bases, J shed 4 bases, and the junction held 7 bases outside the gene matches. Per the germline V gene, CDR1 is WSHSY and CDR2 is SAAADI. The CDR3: CASSETTGGDAYGYTF. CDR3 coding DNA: TGCGCCAGCAGTGAGACGACAGGGGGCGATGCCTATGGCTACACCTTC.

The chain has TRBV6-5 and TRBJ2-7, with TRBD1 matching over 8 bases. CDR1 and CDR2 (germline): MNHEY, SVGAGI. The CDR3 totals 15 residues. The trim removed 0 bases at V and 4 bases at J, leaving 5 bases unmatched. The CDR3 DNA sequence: TGTGCCAGCAGTTACTCCTACGGACAGGGATACGAGCAGTACTTC. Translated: CASSYSYGQGYEQYF.

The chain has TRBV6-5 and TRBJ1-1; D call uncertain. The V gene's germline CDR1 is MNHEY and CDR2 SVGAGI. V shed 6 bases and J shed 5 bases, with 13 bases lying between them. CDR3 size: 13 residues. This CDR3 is CASSPSRRTEAFF. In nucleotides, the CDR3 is TGTGCCAGCAGCCCGTCCAGGAGGACTGAAGCTTTCTTT.

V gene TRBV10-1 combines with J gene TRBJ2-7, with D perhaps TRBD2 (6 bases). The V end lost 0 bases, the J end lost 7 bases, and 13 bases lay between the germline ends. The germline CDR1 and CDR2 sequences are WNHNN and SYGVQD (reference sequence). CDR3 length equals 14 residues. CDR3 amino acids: CASSESIAGGEQYF. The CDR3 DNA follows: TGCGCCAGCAGTGAGTCGATTGCCGGGGGAGAGCAGTACTTC.

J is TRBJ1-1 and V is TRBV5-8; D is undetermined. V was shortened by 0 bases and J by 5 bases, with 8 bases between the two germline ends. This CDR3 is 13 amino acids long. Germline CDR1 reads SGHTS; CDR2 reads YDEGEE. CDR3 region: CASSLGEVTEAFF. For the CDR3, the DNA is TGTGCCAGCAGCTTGGGCGAAGTGACTGAAGCTTTCTTT.

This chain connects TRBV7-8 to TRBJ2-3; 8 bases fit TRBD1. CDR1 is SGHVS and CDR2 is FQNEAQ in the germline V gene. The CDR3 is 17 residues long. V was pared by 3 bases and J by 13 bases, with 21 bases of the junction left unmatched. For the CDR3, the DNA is TGTGCCAGCAGCTTCTCCCTAGGTGGGGAAGGGGGGACAGGCGAGTATTTT. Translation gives CASSFSLGGEGGTGEYF. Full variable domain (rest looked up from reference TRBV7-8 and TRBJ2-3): GAGVSQSPRYKVAKRGQDVALRCDPISGHVSLFWYQQALGQGPEFLTYFQNEAQLDKSGLPSDRFFAERPEGSVSTLKIQRTQQEDSAVYLCASSFSLGGEGGTGEYFGPGTRLTVL.

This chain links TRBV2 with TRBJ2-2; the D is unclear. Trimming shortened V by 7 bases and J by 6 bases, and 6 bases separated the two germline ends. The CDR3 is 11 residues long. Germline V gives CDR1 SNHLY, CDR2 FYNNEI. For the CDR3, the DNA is TGTGCCAGCACGGTCGCCGGGGAGCTGTTTTTT. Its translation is CASTVAGELFF.

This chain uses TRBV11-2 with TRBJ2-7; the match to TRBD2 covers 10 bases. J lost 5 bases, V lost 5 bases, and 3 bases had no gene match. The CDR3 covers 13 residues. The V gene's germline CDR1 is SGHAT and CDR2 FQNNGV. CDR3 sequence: CASSLGTSDEQYF. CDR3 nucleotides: TGTGCCAGCAGCCTCGGGACTAGCGACGAGCAGTACTTC.

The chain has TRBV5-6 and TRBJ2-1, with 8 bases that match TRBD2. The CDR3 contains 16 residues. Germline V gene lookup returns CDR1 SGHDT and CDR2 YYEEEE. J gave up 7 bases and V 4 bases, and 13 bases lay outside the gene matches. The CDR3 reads CASSPVEAGGLNEQFF. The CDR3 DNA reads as TGTGCCAGCAGCCCGGTCGAGGCGGGGGGCCTGAATGAGCAGTTCTTC.

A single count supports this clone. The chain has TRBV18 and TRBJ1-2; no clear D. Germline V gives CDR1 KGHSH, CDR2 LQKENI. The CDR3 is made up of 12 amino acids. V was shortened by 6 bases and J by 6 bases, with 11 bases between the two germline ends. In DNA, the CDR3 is TGTGCCAGCTCCAGTGGGCAGGATGGCTACACCTTC. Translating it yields CASSSGQDGYTF.

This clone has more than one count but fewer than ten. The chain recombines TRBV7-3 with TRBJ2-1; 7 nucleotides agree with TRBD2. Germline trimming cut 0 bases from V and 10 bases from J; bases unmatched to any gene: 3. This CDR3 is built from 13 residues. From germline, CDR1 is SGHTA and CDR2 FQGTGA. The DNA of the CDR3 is TGTGCCAGCAGCTTAACCCGGGGGGAAGAGCAGTTCTTC. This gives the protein CASSLTRGEEQFF.

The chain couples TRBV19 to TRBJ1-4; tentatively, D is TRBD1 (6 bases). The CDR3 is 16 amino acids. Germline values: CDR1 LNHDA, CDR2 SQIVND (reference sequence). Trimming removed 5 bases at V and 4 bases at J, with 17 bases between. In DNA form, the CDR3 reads TGTGCCAGTAGTGGTCCTCGGGGACATATTAATGAAAAACTGTTTTTT. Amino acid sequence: CASSGPRGHINEKLFF.

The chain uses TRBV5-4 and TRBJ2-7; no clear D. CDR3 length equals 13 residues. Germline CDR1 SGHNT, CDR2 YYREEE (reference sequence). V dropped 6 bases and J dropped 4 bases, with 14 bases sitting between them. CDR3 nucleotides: TGTGCCAGCACCTTTTTTGGCGGATACGAGCAGTACTTC. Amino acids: CASTFFGGYEQYF. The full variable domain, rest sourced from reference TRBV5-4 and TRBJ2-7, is ETGVTQSPTHLIKTRGQQVTLRCSSQSGHNTVSWYQQALGQGPQFIFQYYREEENGRGNFPPRFSGLQFPNYSSELNVNALELDDSALYLCASTFFGGYEQYFGPGTRLTVT.

The CDR3 here is CASSFWDRDTGELFF. The CDR3 DNA reads as TGTGCCAGCAGCTTCTGGGACAGGGACACCGGGGAGCTGTTTTTT. The chain carries TRBV5-5 and TRBJ2-2; TRBD1 aligns across 9 bases. The V and J ends lost 2 bases and 3 bases, in that order; junction bases with no gene match: 2. Germline CDR1 reads SGHKS; CDR2 reads YYEKEE (reference sequence). This CDR3 region has 15 residues. The whole variable domain, filled in from reference TRBV5-5 and TRBJ2-2, reads DAGVTQSPTHLIKTRGQQVTLRCSPISGHKSVSWYQQVLGQGPQFIFQYYEKEERGRGNFPDRFSARQFPNYSSELNVNALLLGDSALYLCASSFWDRDTGELFFGEGSRLTVL.